These 16 T cell receptor beta chains were all obtained from the same sample, sequenced in a study of blood T cell repertoires in COVID-19. Some clones are missing from TCRdb's copy, which holds only in-frame ones; the method was immunoSEQ multiplex PCR. The top ten clones hold less than 15% of a sample with 150,000 to 200,000 clones, approximately 80% of them seen once. Sequenced: PBMCs or T cells enriched from blood (not recorded which). The receptor source for this set is a man aged 50 to 60 who had recovered from COVID-19.

The gene calls are TRBV7-2 and TRBJ1-5; weak D call: TRBD1 (6 bases). Looked up from germline, CDR1 is SGHTA and CDR2 is FQGNSA. The length of the CDR3 is 15 residues. V was trimmed by 2 bases and J by 7 bases, leaving 15 bases between them. As DNA, the CDR3 is TGTGCCAGCAGCTTAAGCACAGGGCGGCACCAGCCCCAGCATTTT. As protein: CASSLSTGRHQPQHF. The full variable domain, with the rest looked up from reference TRBV7-2 and TRBJ1-5, is GAGVSQSPSNKVTEKGKDVELRCDPISGHTALYWYRQSLGQGLEFLIYFQGNSAPDKSGLPSDRFSAERTGGSVSTLTIQRTQQEDSAVYLCASSLSTGRHQPQHFGDGTRLSIL.

This chain uses TRBV2 with TRBJ2-5; 11 nucleotides line up with TRBD1. Germline-derived CDR1 and CDR2 are SNHLY and FYNNEI. This CDR3 contains 15 residues. The junction had 10 bases not matched to a gene; V was cut back by 8 bases and J by 5 bases. The CDR3 DNA sequence: TGTGCCAGCGTCCGGACAGGGGGCTTTCGGGAGACCCAGTACTTC. Encoded protein: CASVRTGGFRETQYF.

This clone was seen more than once but under ten times. This chain links TRBV5-1 with TRBJ2-3; perhaps TRBD2 as D (6 bases). Trimming took off 0 bases at V and 5 bases at J, with 13 bases between the two ends. The CDR3 runs to 15 residues. Germline V gene data show CDR1 as SGHRS and CDR2 as YFSETQ. The CDR3 sequence is CASSLAGGSGDTQYF. CDR3 in DNA: TGCGCCAGCAGCTTGGCCGGAGGGAGTGGAGATACGCAGTATTTT.

The CDR3 DNA reads TGTGCCAGTAGTAAGGGGGATCAGCCCCAGCATTTT. Protein: CASSKGDQPQHF. This rearrangement joins TRBV19 to TRBJ1-5; TRBD1 is a possible D gene (6 bases). Germline V gene lookup returns CDR1 LNHDA and CDR2 SQIVND (reference sequence). V was trimmed by 4 bases and J by 5 bases, leaving 6 bases between them. The CDR3 is made up of 12 amino acids. The complete variable domain, with remaining parts taken from reference TRBV19 and TRBJ1-5, reads DGGITQSPKYLFRKEGQNVTLSCEQNLNHDAMYWYRQDPGQGLRLIYYSQIVNDFQKGDIAEGYSVSREKKESFPLTVTSAQKNPTAFYLCASSKGDQPQHFGDGTRLSIL.

V usage is TRBV5-6 and J usage is TRBJ2-7; D call uncertain. This CDR3 is built from 11 residues. With 3 bases removed from V and 3 bases from J, the gap between germline ends came to 4 bases. CDR1 and CDR2 (germline): SGHDT, YYEEEE. The CDR3 spells CASSSYYEQYF. The CDR3 DNA reads as TGTGCCAGCAGCTCCTACTACGAGCAGTACTTC.

This clone showed up many times. V and J are TRBV11-2 and TRBJ2-7, with D tentatively TRBD2 (6 bases). This CDR3 region has 15 residues. Looked up from germline, CDR1 is SGHAT and CDR2 is FQNNGV. V lost 5 bases, J lost 0 bases, and 14 bases lay in between. CDR3 nucleotides: TGTGCCAGCAGCCCGGAGGGACCGAGCTCCTACGAGCAGTACTTC. This codes for CASSPEGPSSYEQYF.

The gene calls are TRBV10-3 and TRBJ1-2; D gene uncertain. Germline-derived CDR1 and CDR2 are ENHRY and SYGVKD. Trimming left V 0 bases short and J 9 bases short, with 8 bases between. This CDR3 has 12 amino acids. CDR3 in DNA: TGTGCCATCAGTGAGTCGCGGGGAAGCTACACCTTC. Encoded protein: CAISESRGSYTF.

V is TRBV4-1 and J is TRBJ2-7; 11 bases match TRBD1. The germline gives CDR1 MGHRA, CDR2 YSYEKL. With 0 bases clipped from V and 4 bases from J, the junction kept 5 bases outside the gene matches. CDR3 length equals 16 residues. DNA for the CDR3: TGCGCCAGCAGCCAAGATCCCGGGACAGGGGGTTACGAGCAGTACTTC. Residues: CASSQDPGTGGYEQYF.

This clone was seen just once. The chain employs TRBV9 and TRBJ1-5, with D possibly TRBD1 on 5 matching bases. Germline V gene sequence: CDR1 SGDLS, CDR2 YYNGEE. The V end was cut by 0 bases, the J end by 3 bases, with 13 bases between. This CDR3 spans 16 amino acids. CDR3 in DNA: TGTGCCAGCAGCGTAGGTGGGGCAGCGAACAATCAGCCCCAGCATTTT. Translated, it gives CASSVGGAANNQPQHF.

With regard to this clone: A read error may account for a junction end that differs from germline. The rearrangement joins TRBV10-3 to TRBJ1-1, with TRBD1 as a possible D gene (6 bases). This CDR3 spans 15 amino acids. CDR1 is ENHRY, CDR2 SYGVKD, per germline. The CDR3 reads CAIRERGSTNTEAFF. CDR3 in DNA: TGTGCCATCCGTGAAAGGGGGTCGACGAACACTGAAGCTTTCTTT.

The chain recombines TRBV6-4 with TRBJ1-1; 9 positions match TRBD1. The CDR3 length is 15 residues. Per the germline V gene, CDR1 is MRHNA and CDR2 is SNTAGT. Trimming at V came to 8 bases and at J to 5 bases, leaving 12 bases not matched to a gene. As DNA, the CDR3 is TGTGCCAGCGTGGGGACAGGGCGGTCAGGGACTGAAGCTTTCTTT. Protein sequence: CASVGTGRSGTEAFF.

This sequence joins TRBV9 and TRBJ2-2, with TRBD1 matching over 9 bases. With V trimmed by 0 bases and J by 4 bases, 4 bases remained unmatched. Germline values: CDR1 SGDLS, CDR2 YYNGEE. The CDR3 length is 16 residues. CDR3 coding DNA: TGTGCCAGCAGCGTAGCAGGACAGGGGTCCACCGGGGAGCTGTTTTTT. Protein product: CASSVAGQGSTGELFF. Full variable domain (remainder filled in from reference TRBV9 and TRBJ2-2): DSGVTQTPKHLITATGQRVTLRCSPRSGDLSVYWYQQSLDQGLQFLIQYYNGEERAKGNILERFSAQQFPDLHSELNLSSLELGDSALYFCASSVAGQGSTGELFFGEGSRLTVL.

The rearrangement uses TRBV19 and TRBJ2-3; D perhaps matches TRBD2 (5 bases). Deletions cut 2 bases from V and 11 bases from J, with 17 bases between. CDR3 size: 14 residues. Germline assignment: CDR1 LNHDA and CDR2 SQIVND (reference sequence). The CDR3 reads CASSIPSTSPQQYF. The CDR3 region has the DNA TGTGCCAGTAGTATACCTAGCACTTCCCCCCAGCAGTATTTT.

The J gene is TRBJ2-1, the V gene TRBV6-5; TRBD2 matches at 10 bases. Germline V CDR1 and CDR2: MNHEY, SVGAGI. V dropped 5 bases and J dropped 7; count of bases not matched to a gene: 8. This CDR3 contains 15 residues. The CDR3 region is CASSRSGGPLNEQFF. CDR3 coding DNA: TGTGCCAGCAGTCGTAGCGGGGGGCCCCTGAATGAGCAGTTCTTC.

This CDR3 reads CASSAQYRGHEQYF. For the CDR3, the DNA is TGTGCCAGCAGCGCTCAGTACAGGGGGCACGAGCAGTACTTC. The chain joins TRBV7-9 to TRBJ2-7; 9 positions agree with TRBD1. Losses at the gene ends were 5 bases for V and 5 bases for J; bases not matched to a gene: 7. The germline V gene encodes CDR1 SEHNR and CDR2 FQNEAQ (reference sequence). This CDR3 contains 14 residues.

The chain couples TRBV24-1 to TRBJ2-1; TRBD2 is a possible D gene (5 bases). Germline V CDR1 and CDR2: KGHDR, SFDVKD. V was clipped by 1 base and J by 6 bases, with 9 bases between them. The CDR3 has 14 amino acids. CDR3 coding DNA: TGTGCCACCAGTGATTTCGGGAAACGCAATGAGCAGTTCTTC. Protein sequence: CATSDFGKRNEQFF.